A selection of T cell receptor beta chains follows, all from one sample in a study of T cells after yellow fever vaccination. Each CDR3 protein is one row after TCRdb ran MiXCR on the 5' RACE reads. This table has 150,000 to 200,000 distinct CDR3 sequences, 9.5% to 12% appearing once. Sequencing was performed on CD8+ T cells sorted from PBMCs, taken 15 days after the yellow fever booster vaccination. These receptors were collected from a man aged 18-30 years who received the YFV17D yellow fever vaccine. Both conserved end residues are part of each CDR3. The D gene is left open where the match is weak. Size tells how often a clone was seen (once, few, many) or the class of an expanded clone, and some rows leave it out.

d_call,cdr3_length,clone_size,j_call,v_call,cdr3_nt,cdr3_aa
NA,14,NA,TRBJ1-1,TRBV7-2,TGTGCCAGCAGCGTCCCCGGGGGATACACTGAAGCTTTCTTT,CASSVPGGYTEAFF
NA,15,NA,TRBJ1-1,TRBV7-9,TGTGCCAGCAGCCCCACTCACCTCAGGGAGACTGAAGCTTTCTTT,CASSPTHLRETEAFF
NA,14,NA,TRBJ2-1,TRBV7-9,TGTGCCAGCAGCGTCCCGGGGGCCTACAATGAGCAGTTCTTC,CASSVPGAYNEQFF
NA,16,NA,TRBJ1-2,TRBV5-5,TGTGCCAGCAGCTCTTCCTGGGGATCGGATCGATATGGCTACACCTTC,CASSSSWGSDRYGYTF
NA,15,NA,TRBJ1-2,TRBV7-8,TGTGCCAGCAGCCCTCAGATTGGCGGCAACTATGGCTACACCTTC,CASSPQIGGNYGYTF
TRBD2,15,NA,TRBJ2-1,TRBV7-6,TGTGCCAGCGGGGAGCGGGGTAGCTCCTACAATGAGCAGTTCTTC,CASGERGSSYNEQFF
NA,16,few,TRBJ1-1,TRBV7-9,TGTGCCAGCAGCGGGTACCGACGGGGGCAGAACACTGAAGCTTTCTTT,CASSGYRRGQNTEAFF
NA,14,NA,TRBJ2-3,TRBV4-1,TGCGCCAGCAGCCCAGAACCTCTAGGGGATACGCAGTATTTT,CASSPEPLGDTQYF
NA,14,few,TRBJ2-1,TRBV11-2,TGTGCCAGCAGCTTTCTTCCCTCCTACAATGAGCAGTTCTTC,CASSFLPSYNEQFF
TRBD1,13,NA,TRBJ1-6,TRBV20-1,TGCAGTGCTGCCGGGACAGATAATTCACCCCTCCACTTT,CSAAGTDNSPLHF
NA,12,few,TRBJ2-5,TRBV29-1,TGCAGCGTTGGGCTGGGGCGTAGGGGCCAGTACTTC,CSVGLGRRGQYF
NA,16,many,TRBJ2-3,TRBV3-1,TGTGCCAGCAGCCCCCTGGGCGCTCGGACCGCAGATACGCAGTATTTT,CASSPLGARTADTQYF
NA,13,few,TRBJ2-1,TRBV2,TGTGCCAGCAGTGGGGGTCTCGACAATGAGCAGTTCTTC,CASSGGLDNEQFF
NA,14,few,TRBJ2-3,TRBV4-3,TGCGCCAGCAGCCCAGTTTTTGCTGCAGATACGCAGTATTTT,CASSPVFAADTQYF
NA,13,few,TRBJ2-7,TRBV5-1,TGCGCCAGCAGCTGGGACGGAGCCTACGAGCAGTACTTC,CASSWDGAYEQYF
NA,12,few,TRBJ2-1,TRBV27,TGTGCCAGCAGTTTACGACCCCCAGAGCAGTTCTTC,CASSLRPPEQFF
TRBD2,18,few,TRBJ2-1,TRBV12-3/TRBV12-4,TGTGCCAGCAGTAACCTAAAAGCTACTAGCGGGCACTCTAATGAGCAGTTCTTC,CASSNLKATSGHSNEQFF
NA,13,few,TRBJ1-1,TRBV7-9,TGTGCCAGCAGCTTATGGGAACCCTGGGACGCTTTCTTT,CASSLWEPWDAFF
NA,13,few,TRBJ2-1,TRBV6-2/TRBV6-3,TGTGCCAGCAGCTGGACTGCCTTGGGTGAGCAGTTCTTC,CASSWTALGEQFF
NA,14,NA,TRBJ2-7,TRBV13,TGTGCCAGCAGTTCCGGGACGGGGACCCAGAAGCAGTACTTC,CASSSGTGTQKQYF
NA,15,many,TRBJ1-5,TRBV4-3,TGCGCCAGCAGCCAAGACAGGGGATCGGATCAGCCCCAGCATTTT,CASSQDRGSDQPQHF
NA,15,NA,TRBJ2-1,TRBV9,TGTGCCAGCACCGCCGGGGGAGCGGGCTACAATGAGCAGTTCTTC,CASTAGGAGYNEQFF
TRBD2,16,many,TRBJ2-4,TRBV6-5,TGTGCCAGCAGTTATGGGGGGGGACTAGCCAAAAACATTCAGTACTTC,CASSYGGGLAKNIQYF
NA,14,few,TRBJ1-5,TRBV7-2,TGTGCCAGCAGCTCCAGTGGGGGCAATCAGCCCCAGCATTTT,CASSSSGGNQPQHF
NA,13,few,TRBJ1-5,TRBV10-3,TGTGCCATCAGTGAGTCTTGGGGGCAGCCCCAGCATTTT,CAISESWGQPQHF
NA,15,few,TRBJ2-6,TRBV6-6,TGTGCCAGCAGGGCCGGGACTGCTGGGGCCAACGTCCTGACTTTC,CASRAGTAGANVLTF
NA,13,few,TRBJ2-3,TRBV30,TGTGCCTGGACCGGGTGGAGCCCAGATACGCAGTATTTT,CAWTGWSPDTQYF
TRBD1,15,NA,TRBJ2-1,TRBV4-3,TGCGCCAGCAGCCAAGGGGCGGGACAGGGCAATGAGCAGTTCTTC,CASSQGAGQGNEQFF
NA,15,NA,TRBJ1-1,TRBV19,TGTGCCAGTAGTATATATGGGACACCGAACACTGAAGCTTTCTTT,CASSIYGTPNTEAFF
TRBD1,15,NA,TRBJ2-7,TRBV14,TGTGCCAGCAGCCAAATATTGGGACAGGGTTACGAGCAGTACTTC,CASSQILGQGYEQYF
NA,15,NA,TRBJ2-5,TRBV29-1,TGCAGCGTTGAAGTCCCAAGGACCCCAGAAGAGACCCAGTACTTC,CSVEVPRTPEETQYF
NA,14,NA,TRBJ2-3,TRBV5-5,TGTGCCAGCAGCTGGGCCTCACGGGGGGATACGCAGTATTTT,CASSWASRGDTQYF